These T cell receptor beta chains were read from a single sample in a study of blood T cells in healthy people across ages. Each CDR3 protein gets one entry after TCRdb re-called the 5' RACE reads with MiXCR. Found here are under 2,000,000 distinct CDR3 sequences, roughly 49% of them singletons; the top ten hold over 2%. Sample: blood. The receptors were gathered from a woman aged 40-49 years in good health. The CDR3 runs from the conserved cysteine through the conserved F or W. D genes are given only for firm matches. Some rows mark clone size as missing; the rest say once, few, many or name a class of expanded clone.

j_gene | d_gene | v_gene | abundance | CDR3nt | CDR3aa
TRBJ2-5 | - | TRBV11-2 | many | TGTGCCAGCAGCCTACAGGGCCGTCAAGAGACCCAGTACTTC | CASSLQGRQETQYF
TRBJ2-3 | TRBD2 | TRBV2 | few | TGTGCCAGCAGTGAAGCAATGGTTCCGGGGGGAACAGATACGCAGTATTTT | CASSEAMVPGGTDTQYF
TRBJ2-5 | - | TRBV29-1 | few | TGCAGCGTGAGGCCCCAGTACCAAGAGACCCAGTACTTC | CSVRPQYQETQYF
TRBJ2-7 | TRBD1 | TRBV28 | - | TGTGCCAGCAGTTCCTGGGGACAGGTCAACTCCTACGAGCAGTACTTC | CASSSWGQVNSYEQYF
TRBJ2-5 | TRBD2 | TRBV25-1 | - | TGTGCCAGCAGTGAAGGGGGACTAGCGGGTGAGACCCAGTACTTC | CASSEGGLAGETQYF
TRBJ1-1 | - | TRBV6-1 | - | TGTGCCAGCAGTGGCAACAGGGCGGTTAACACTGAAGCTTTCTTT | CASSGNRAVNTEAFF
TRBJ2-3 | TRBD2 | TRBV7-2 | - | TGTGCCAGCAGCCAGACTAGCGGGGGGACCAGCACAGATACGCAGTATTTT | CASSQTSGGTSTDTQYF
TRBJ2-7 | - | TRBV11-2 | few | TGTGCCAGCACCACTCACGCTTACGAGCAGTACTTC | CASTTHAYEQYF
TRBJ2-7 | - | TRBV5-1 | - | TGCGCCAGCCCTAACTTGGACCGCTCCTACGAGCAGTACTTC | CASPNLDRSYEQYF
TRBJ2-1 | - | TRBV7-9 | - | TGTGCCAGCAGCCCAGAAGCACGGAGCTCCTACAATGAGCAGTTCTTC | CASSPEARSSYNEQFF
TRBJ2-3 | - | TRBV7-2 | many | TGTGCCAGCAGCCTCACCTGGGATACGCAGTATTTT | CASSLTWDTQYF
TRBJ2-3 | - | TRBV7-2 | - | TGTGCCAGCAGCTTAATTAGCCTATCCACAGATACGCAGTATTTT | CASSLISLSTDTQYF
TRBJ1-2 | - | TRBV20-1 | few | TGCAGTGCTATCGGGGTTTATGGCTACACCTTC | CSAIGVYGYTF
TRBJ2-3 | TRBD2 | TRBV20-1 | few | TGCAGTGCCACAGACAGCGGGGGGGGCAGGGAAGATACGCAGTATTTT | CSATDSGGGREDTQYF
TRBJ2-7 | - | TRBV6-2/TRBV6-3 | few | TGTGCCAGCAGCCCGGACAGACCTTCCTACGAGCAGTACTTC | CASSPDRPSYEQYF
TRBJ1-1 | - | TRBV29-1 | once | TGCAGCGTTGATAGGCTGAACACTGAAGCTTTCTTT | CSVDRLNTEAFF
TRBJ1-6 | - | TRBV28 | - | TGTGCCAGCGGTCGAGGCTCACCCCTCCACTTT | CASGRGSPLHF
TRBJ2-3 | - | TRBV9 | - | TGTGCCAGCAGTGCGGACGGGGATCTTAGCACAGATACGCAGTATTTT | CASSADGDLSTDTQYF
TRBJ2-7 | - | TRBV11-2 | once | TGTGCCAGCAGCTTAGCCCAGACAAGCAACGAGCAGTACTTC | CASSLAQTSNEQYF
TRBJ1-4 | - | TRBV4-2 | few | TGTGCCAGCAGCCTAGACAGAAATAATGAAAAACTGTTTTTT | CASSLDRNNEKLFF
TRBJ2-1 | - | TRBV9 | few | TGTGCCAGCAGCGTAGATCCCAATGAGCAGTTCTTC | CASSVDPNEQFF
TRBJ2-1 | - | TRBV18 | - | TGTGCCAGCTCGCCGCAGGGGCACTACAATGAGCAGTTCTTC | CASSPQGHYNEQFF
TRBJ2-3 | - | TRBV12-1 | few | TGTGCCAGCAGCTTTAAGGCGGGGGGCTTCACAGATACGCAGTATTTT | CASSFKAGGFTDTQYF
TRBJ2-1 | TRBD1 | TRBV29-1 | - | TGCAGCGACCGACAGGGAGCGAATGAGCAGTTCTTC | CSDRQGANEQFF
TRBJ1-6 | TRBD1 | TRBV6-2/TRBV6-3 | few | TGTGCCAGCAGTTACTCTTCCGGGACAGGAGGTTCACCCCTCCACTTT | CASSYSSGTGGSPLHF
TRBJ2-1 | TRBD2 | TRBV6-5 | few | TGTGCCAGCACAGGAGCGGGGGGCAATGAGCAGTTCTTC | CASTGAGGNEQFF
TRBJ2-6 | TRBD2 | TRBV4-1 | - | TGCGCCAGCAGCCAAGGACTAGCGGGGGGGAGCGGGGCCAACGTCCTGACTTTC | CASSQGLAGGSGANVLTF
TRBJ1-2 | - | TRBV25-1 | once | TGTGCCAGCAGTGAGGACGCAGGCAGGGCCCGCTATGGCTACACCTTC | CASSEDAGRARYGYTF
TRBJ2-1 | TRBD1 | TRBV12-3/TRBV12-4 | - | TGTGCCAGCAGGCCACAGGGGGCTCACAATGAGCGGTTCTTC | CASRPQGAHNERFF
TRBJ2-5 | - | TRBV7-2 | many | TGTGCCAGCAGCTTAGCGTTCGAGACCCAGTACTTC | CASSLAFETQYF
TRBJ2-3 | - | TRBV7-2 | once | TGTGCCAGCAGCCGCCCCCCAGGGGCCATAGATACGCGGTATTTT | CASSRPPGAIDTRYF
TRBJ1-5 | - | TRBV3-1 | few | TGTGCCAGCAGCCAAGCAGAAATCGTACGGTTCAATCAGCCCCAGCATTTT | CASSQAEIVRFNQPQHF
TRBJ2-1 | - | TRBV2 | few | TGTGCCAGCAGGTTCCACTTACAGGGCAATGAGCAGTTCTTC | CASRFHLQGNEQFF
TRBJ1-2 | - | TRBV7-2 | - | TGTACCAGCAGCGCATCCGGGACTAACTATGGCTACACCTTC | CTSSASGTNYGYTF
TRBJ2-1 | TRBD2 | TRBV4-1 | - | TGCGCCAGCAGCCATGGCCCCGGGGGGGGGAATGATGAGCAGTTCTTC | CASSHGPGGGNDEQFF